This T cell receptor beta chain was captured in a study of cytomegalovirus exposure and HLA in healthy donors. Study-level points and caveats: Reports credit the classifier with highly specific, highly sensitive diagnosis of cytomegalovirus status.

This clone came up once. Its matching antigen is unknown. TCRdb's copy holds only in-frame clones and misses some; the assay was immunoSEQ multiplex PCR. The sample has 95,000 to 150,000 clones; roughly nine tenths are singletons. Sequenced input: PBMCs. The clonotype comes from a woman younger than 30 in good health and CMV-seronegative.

CDR3 sequence reads: CASKSSQANYGYTF. CDR3 nucleotides: TGTGCCAGCAAGTCTTCCCAGGCTAACTATGGCTACACCTTC. The chain combines TRBV25-1 with TRBJ1-2; D not resolved. The V gene lost 7 bases and the J gene lost 0 bases, with 12 bases spanning the gap. This CDR3 spans 14 amino acids. Germline CDR1 reads MGHDK; CDR2 reads SYGVNS.